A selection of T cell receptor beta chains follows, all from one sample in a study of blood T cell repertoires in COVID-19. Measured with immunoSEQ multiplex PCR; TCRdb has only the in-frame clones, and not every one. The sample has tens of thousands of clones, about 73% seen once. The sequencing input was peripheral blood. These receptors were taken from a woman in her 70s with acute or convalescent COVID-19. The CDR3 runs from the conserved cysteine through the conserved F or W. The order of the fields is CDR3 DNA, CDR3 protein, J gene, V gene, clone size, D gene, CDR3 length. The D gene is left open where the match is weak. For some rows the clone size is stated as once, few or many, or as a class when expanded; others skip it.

CDR3nt: TGTGCCAGCAGTCCACGGACCACAGGGGGATCGAGTGGCTACACCTTC
CDR3aa: CASSPRTTGGSSGYTF
j_gene: TRBJ1-2
v_gene: TRBV7-9
abundance: few
d_gene: TRBD1
len: 16

CDR3nt: TGCGCCAGCAGTGAAGGAATAGGGACTAGCGGGAGAGACCAAGAGACCCAGTACTTC
CDR3aa: CASSEGIGTSGRDQETQYF
j_gene: TRBJ2-5
v_gene: TRBV10-1
abundance: NA
d_gene: TRBD2
len: 19

CDR3nt: TGTGCCAGCAGCTCAGGGGGCGTCGACGAGCAGTACTTC
CDR3aa: CASSSGGVDEQYF
j_gene: TRBJ2-7
v_gene: TRBV11-3
abundance: NA
d_gene: TRBD1
len: 13

CDR3nt: TGTGCCAGCAGCTACGACAGGGGGTACGAGCAGTACTTC
CDR3aa: CASSYDRGYEQYF
j_gene: TRBJ2-7
v_gene: TRBV5-4
abundance: once
d_gene: TRBD1
len: 13

CDR3nt: TGCGCCAGCAGCATAACCATGAGGGATACGCAGTATTTT
CDR3aa: CASSITMRDTQYF
j_gene: TRBJ2-3
v_gene: TRBV5-1
abundance: once
d_gene: NA
len: 13

CDR3nt: TGTGCCACCAGCAGAGATCGGGAGATAGGGCCTGGAAATAACATATATTTT
CDR3aa: CATSRDREIGPGNNIYF
j_gene: TRBJ1-3
v_gene: TRBV15
abundance: NA
d_gene: NA
len: 17

CDR3nt: TGCGCCAGCAGCTTGGCCGGACTAGCGGGGAGAACCAAAAACATTCAGTACTTC
CDR3aa: CASSLAGLAGRTKNIQYF
j_gene: TRBJ2-4
v_gene: TRBV5-1
abundance: NA
d_gene: TRBD2
len: 18

CDR3nt: TGTGCCAGTAGGCCCGGGACAGGGACTGAAGCTTTCTTT
CDR3aa: CASRPGTGTEAFF
j_gene: TRBJ1-1
v_gene: TRBV19
abundance: NA
d_gene: TRBD1
len: 13

CDR3nt: TGTGCCAGCAGTCTGACTAGTTTCGAGCAGTACTTC
CDR3aa: CASSLTSFEQYF
j_gene: TRBJ2-7
v_gene: TRBV12-3/TRBV12-4
abundance: NA
d_gene: NA
len: 12

CDR3nt: TGTGCCAGCAGTTTGGGCAGGGCGGCGAAGACCCAGTACTTC
CDR3aa: CASSLGRAAKTQYF
j_gene: TRBJ2-5
v_gene: TRBV27
abundance: NA
d_gene: NA
len: 14

CDR3nt: TGTGCCTGGAGGCCTCGGGACAGAGGAAACACCATATATTTT
CDR3aa: CAWRPRDRGNTIYF
j_gene: TRBJ1-3
v_gene: TRBV30
abundance: NA
d_gene: TRBD1
len: 14

CDR3nt: TGTGCCACCAGCACCCGAGGGTACAAGAAAGCTTTCTTT
CDR3aa: CATSTRGYKKAFF
j_gene: TRBJ1-1
v_gene: TRBV15
abundance: few
d_gene: NA
len: 13

CDR3nt: TGTGCCAGTAGTCCGCGGACTAGCGGGAGATACGAGCAGTACTTC
CDR3aa: CASSPRTSGRYEQYF
j_gene: TRBJ2-7
v_gene: TRBV19
abundance: NA
d_gene: TRBD2
len: 15

CDR3nt: TGTGCCACCAGACCGGGACTAGCGGGAACCGGGGAGCTGTTTTTT
CDR3aa: CATRPGLAGTGELFF
j_gene: TRBJ2-2
v_gene: TRBV10-3
abundance: NA
d_gene: TRBD2
len: 15

CDR3nt: TGCAGTTCCCCTTACAATGAGCAGTTCTTC
CDR3aa: CSSPYNEQFF
j_gene: TRBJ2-1
v_gene: TRBV20-1
abundance: NA
d_gene: NA
len: 10

CDR3nt: TGCGCCAGCAGCCAAGATGCGATAGCGGGTGCTGAGCAGTTCTTC
CDR3aa: CASSQDAIAGAEQFF
j_gene: TRBJ2-1
v_gene: TRBV4-3
abundance: few
d_gene: TRBD2
len: 15

CDR3nt: TGCAGTGCTAGAACAGAAGCTACGCAGTATTTT
CDR3aa: CSARTEATQYF
j_gene: TRBJ2-3
v_gene: TRBV20-1
abundance: NA
d_gene: NA
len: 11

CDR3nt: TGTGCCGGGGGGGGACAGCTTAATGAAAAACTGTTTTTT
CDR3aa: CAGGGQLNEKLFF
j_gene: TRBJ1-4
v_gene: TRBV30
abundance: NA
d_gene: TRBD1
len: 13

CDR3nt: TGCGCCAGCAGCTTGGCCTTGTCTAGCGGGAGCACAGATACGCAGTATTTT
CDR3aa: CASSLALSSGSTDTQYF
j_gene: TRBJ2-3
v_gene: TRBV5-1
abundance: NA
d_gene: TRBD2
len: 17

CDR3nt: TGTGCCAGCAGCTTACCGGGGGGGCCTGAGGAGACCCAGTACTTC
CDR3aa: CASSLPGGPEETQYF
j_gene: TRBJ2-5
v_gene: TRBV7-2
abundance: once
d_gene: TRBD2
len: 15

CDR3nt: TGTGCCAGCACCCCAGGGTCCGGAGCTAACAATGAGCAGTTCTTC
CDR3aa: CASTPGSGANNEQFF
j_gene: TRBJ2-1
v_gene: TRBV28
abundance: few
d_gene: NA
len: 15

CDR3nt: TGTGCCAGCAGCTCTCACACCTTGGATACGCAGTATTTT
CDR3aa: CASSSHTLDTQYF
j_gene: TRBJ2-3
v_gene: TRBV7-2
abundance: NA
d_gene: NA
len: 13

CDR3nt: TGTGCCAGCAGCCAAGAGACTAGCAGAGATACGCAGTATTTT
CDR3aa: CASSQETSRDTQYF
j_gene: TRBJ2-3
v_gene: TRBV4-2
abundance: once
d_gene: TRBD2
len: 14

CDR3nt: TGTGCCAGCAGGCAGGACAGGGGGGAGTATGGCTACACCTTC
CDR3aa: CASRQDRGEYGYTF
j_gene: TRBJ1-2
v_gene: TRBV6-5
abundance: NA
d_gene: TRBD1
len: 14

CDR3nt: TGTGCCAGCAGTTCAGGGGGCTGGGGCAATCAGCCCCAGCATTTT
CDR3aa: CASSSGGWGNQPQHF
j_gene: TRBJ1-5
v_gene: TRBV28
abundance: NA
d_gene: TRBD1
len: 15

CDR3nt: TGCAGTCGACAGGACCGCTATGGCTACACCTTC
CDR3aa: CSRQDRYGYTF
j_gene: TRBJ1-2
v_gene: TRBV20-1
abundance: few
d_gene: NA
len: 11

CDR3nt: TGTGCCATCAGTGACAGCGACTCTAACTATGGCTACACCTTC
CDR3aa: CAISDSDSNYGYTF
j_gene: TRBJ1-2
v_gene: TRBV10-3
abundance: NA
d_gene: NA
len: 14

CDR3nt: TGTGCCAGCAGCCTTATTACAGGGGGCAACTATCAGCCCCAGCATTTT
CDR3aa: CASSLITGGNYQPQHF
j_gene: TRBJ1-5
v_gene: TRBV7-8
abundance: NA
d_gene: TRBD1
len: 16

CDR3nt: TGTGCCACCTCTAAGGGGGCGGGGGAGCAGTACTTC
CDR3aa: CATSKGAGEQYF
j_gene: TRBJ2-7
v_gene: TRBV12-3/TRBV12-4
abundance: NA
d_gene: NA
len: 12

CDR3nt: TGTGCCAGCAGCCACGCTCGACAGGGGGGCACTGAAGCTTTCTTT
CDR3aa: CASSHARQGGTEAFF
j_gene: TRBJ1-1
v_gene: TRBV14
abundance: NA
d_gene: TRBD1
len: 15

CDR3nt: TGCAGCGTTGAATGGGGGGGGACAGGTCGTAACTATGGCTACACCTTC
CDR3aa: CSVEWGGTGRNYGYTF
j_gene: TRBJ1-2
v_gene: TRBV29-1
abundance: NA
d_gene: TRBD1
len: 16

CDR3nt: TGTGCCAGCAGCGCCAGACTTGGACAACGGGACACTGAAGCTTTCTTT
CDR3aa: CASSARLGQRDTEAFF
j_gene: TRBJ1-1
v_gene: TRBV9
abundance: few
d_gene: NA
len: 16

CDR3nt: TGTGCCAGCCGAGGTACGGGGACTTCCTCCTACAATGAGCAGTTCTTC
CDR3aa: CASRGTGTSSYNEQFF
j_gene: TRBJ2-1
v_gene: TRBV6-6
abundance: NA
d_gene: NA
len: 16

CDR3nt: TGTGCCAGCTCCCGCGGGACAGGGGGTCTGGAGACCCAGTACTTC
CDR3aa: CASSRGTGGLETQYF
j_gene: TRBJ2-5
v_gene: TRBV18
abundance: few
d_gene: TRBD1
len: 15

CDR3nt: TGCGCCAGCAGCTTGATAAGGGGCGCTGAAGCTTTCTTT
CDR3aa: CASSLIRGAEAFF
j_gene: TRBJ1-1
v_gene: TRBV5-1
abundance: NA
d_gene: NA
len: 13

CDR3nt: TGTGCCAGCAGGCCGGGGTTCTCTGGGGCCAACGTCCTGACTTTC
CDR3aa: CASRPGFSGANVLTF
j_gene: TRBJ2-6
v_gene: TRBV5-4
abundance: once
d_gene: NA
len: 15

CDR3nt: TGTGCCTGGAGTGTCAACCTCGAACTCGGGAGCTATGGCTACACCTTC
CDR3aa: CAWSVNLELGSYGYTF
j_gene: TRBJ1-2
v_gene: TRBV30
abundance: NA
d_gene: NA
len: 16

CDR3nt: TGTGCCAGCACCTCGGACAGGGCCTACGAGCAGTACTTC
CDR3aa: CASTSDRAYEQYF
j_gene: TRBJ2-7
v_gene: TRBV6-5
abundance: NA
d_gene: TRBD1
len: 13

CDR3nt: TGTGCCACCAGTGATCCGGTGGGCGAGCAGTTCTTC
CDR3aa: CATSDPVGEQFF
j_gene: TRBJ2-1
v_gene: TRBV24-1
abundance: NA
d_gene: NA
len: 12

CDR3nt: TGTGCCAGCAGTTACTTGGTAGCGGGGGTCTACAATGAGCAGTTCTTC
CDR3aa: CASSYLVAGVYNEQFF
j_gene: TRBJ2-1
v_gene: TRBV6-5
abundance: NA
d_gene: TRBD2
len: 16

CDR3nt: TGTGCCAGCAGCTTCGGACTTTCGAACACTGAAGCTTTCTTT
CDR3aa: CASSFGLSNTEAFF
j_gene: TRBJ1-1
v_gene: TRBV5-5
abundance: NA
d_gene: NA
len: 14

CDR3nt: TGTGCCAGCAGCCAAGATCTAGGCGGAATGGAAAGCTCCTACAATGAGCAGTTCTTC
CDR3aa: CASSQDLGGMESSYNEQFF
j_gene: TRBJ2-1
v_gene: TRBV14
abundance: NA
d_gene: NA
len: 19

CDR3nt: TGTGCCACAGGGACTAGCGGGAGGCAACCCTACAATGAGCAGTTCTTC
CDR3aa: CATGTSGRQPYNEQFF
j_gene: TRBJ2-1
v_gene: TRBV5-4
abundance: NA
d_gene: TRBD2
len: 16

CDR3nt: TGTGCCAGCGCGGGACAGGCGGGCAATCAGCCCCAGCATTTT
CDR3aa: CASAGQAGNQPQHF
j_gene: TRBJ1-5
v_gene: TRBV27
abundance: NA
d_gene: TRBD1
len: 14

CDR3nt: TGTGCCAGCAGTGCCCGAAACAGGGGGAGCAATCAGCCCCAGCATTTT
CDR3aa: CASSARNRGSNQPQHF
j_gene: TRBJ1-5
v_gene: TRBV6-2/TRBV6-3
abundance: NA
d_gene: TRBD1
len: 16

CDR3nt: TGTGCCAGCAGCTGGGGACAGGGGAAGTCTGAAGCTTTCTTT
CDR3aa: CASSWGQGKSEAFF
j_gene: TRBJ1-1
v_gene: TRBV5-6
abundance: NA
d_gene: TRBD1
len: 14

CDR3nt: TGTGCCAGTAGTATACTTTCGACAGGGACCGCCAAAAACATTCAGTACTTC
CDR3aa: CASSILSTGTAKNIQYF
j_gene: TRBJ2-4
v_gene: TRBV19
abundance: few
d_gene: TRBD1
len: 17

CDR3nt: TGTGCCACCAGCAGTAGACAGGGGAATAATTCACCCCTCCACTTT
CDR3aa: CATSSRQGNNSPLHF
j_gene: TRBJ1-6
v_gene: TRBV15
abundance: NA
d_gene: TRBD1
len: 15

CDR3nt: TGTGCCAGCAGCTCGGGACTAGCGGGGGCCTACGAGCAGTACTTC
CDR3aa: CASSSGLAGAYEQYF
j_gene: TRBJ2-7
v_gene: TRBV5-6
abundance: NA
d_gene: TRBD2
len: 15

CDR3nt: TGTGCCAGCAGCTTAGCGAGGGGGCGGGGAGCAACAGATACGCAGTATTTT
CDR3aa: CASSLARGRGATDTQYF
j_gene: TRBJ2-3
v_gene: TRBV7-8
abundance: NA
d_gene: NA
len: 17

CDR3nt: TGCAGCGTAGGCCCAGGGATCGGAAACACCATATATTTT
CDR3aa: CSVGPGIGNTIYF
j_gene: TRBJ1-3
v_gene: TRBV29-1
abundance: NA
d_gene: NA
len: 13

CDR3nt: TGTGCCAGCAGCCCGGGGACAGGGCCGAACACTGAAGCTTTCTTT
CDR3aa: CASSPGTGPNTEAFF
j_gene: TRBJ1-1
v_gene: TRBV7-7
abundance: few
d_gene: TRBD1
len: 15

CDR3nt: TGTGCCAGCAGTACCGTAGTGAGCACTAATGAAAAACTGTTTTTT
CDR3aa: CASSTVVSTNEKLFF
j_gene: TRBJ1-4
v_gene: TRBV27
abundance: once
d_gene: NA
len: 15

CDR3nt: TGTGCCAGCAGCCACCCAGGGGGCGGTCAGCCCCAGCATTTT
CDR3aa: CASSHPGGGQPQHF
j_gene: TRBJ1-5
v_gene: TRBV6-2/TRBV6-3
abundance: few
d_gene: TRBD1
len: 14

CDR3nt: TGTGCCAGTAGTATATCCGGGGTCGGTCAGCCCCAGCATTTT
CDR3aa: CASSISGVGQPQHF
j_gene: TRBJ1-5
v_gene: TRBV19
abundance: few
d_gene: NA
len: 14

CDR3nt: TGTGCCAGCAGCCTCCTTGAGTATGGCTACACCTTC
CDR3aa: CASSLLEYGYTF
j_gene: TRBJ1-2
v_gene: TRBV2
abundance: once
d_gene: NA
len: 12

CDR3nt: TGCAGCGTCTTTTTTTACAGGGATGAGCAGTTCTTC
CDR3aa: CSVFFYRDEQFF
j_gene: TRBJ2-1
v_gene: TRBV29-1
abundance: once
d_gene: NA
len: 12

CDR3nt: TGTGCCAGCAGCTTAGCTCAGGGGGCTCACGAGCAGTACTTC
CDR3aa: CASSLAQGAHEQYF
j_gene: TRBJ2-7
v_gene: TRBV7-2
abundance: NA
d_gene: TRBD1
len: 14

CDR3nt: TGTGCCAGCAGTTTATGGTCGGCGGGGGCTAGCACAGATACGCAGTATTTT
CDR3aa: CASSLWSAGASTDTQYF
j_gene: TRBJ2-3
v_gene: TRBV28
abundance: NA
d_gene: NA
len: 17